This T cell receptor beta chain was sequenced during a study of shared clonotypes between healthy human individuals (TCRdb year 2020). The study in broad terms: The cohort included a few men and a couple of women between 18 and 49 years of age. Blood TCR repertoires of several healthy adults were deeply sequenced to estimate repertoire size and the extent of clonotype sharing between individuals. To increase sequencing depth and limit assay-specific biases, different laboratories used diverse techniques to prepare libraries and sequence TCR repertoires. Each donor's leukapheresis produced roughly between roughly 0.85 and 10 billion PBMCs.

Using the deep immunoSEQ assay, multiplex PCR amplified TCR CDR3 regions from genomic DNA. Extracted genomic DNA from each cell subset was spread evenly across all wells of several immunoSEQ 96-well plates, with each plate serving as a replicate. Each replicate PCR for unsorted PBMC received 300 to 350 ng genomic DNA, equal to 30,000 to 35,000 T cell genomes. Ten immunoSEQ deep assay plates were used to sequence the unsorted PBMC genomic DNA. Purified libraries were quantified with a Qubit 3.0 fluorometer, sized on a Bioanalyzer 2100, and re-quantified with the KAPA Library Quantification kit. Each immunoSEQ 96-well plate was sequenced on its own single-read 150-cycle Illumina NextSeq 550 flow cell. Per the authors' processing: Because the immunoSEQ output included only junctional sequences and no quality scores, the filtering could not be the same as the filtering used for full-length reads. To assign V/J genes and CDR3, sequences were annotated using PyIR, a Python wrapper for IgBLAST v1.9, with IMGT germline references. Reads were removed for weak V/J assignments (E-value above 1e-6), missing CDR3, stop codons, out-of-frame junctions, or ambiguous translated residues. V3J clonotypes were defined by identical inferred V gene, J gene, and CDR3 amino acid sequence. To compute the percentage overlap between repertoires, the number of shared unique clonotypes was divided by the size of the smaller repertoire. Richness of each repertoire was evaluated using RTK rarefaction, the Chao1 estimator, and Recon v2.1 estimates of unobserved clonotypes. The clones in this table, taken by TCRdb from immuneACCESS, are in-frame only. Not every clone is retained; where verified, under half of the shortfall comes from an unresolved V gene, and the cause of the rest is unknown. V, J and clone size are taken as reported in that table, and D and trimming were inferred from the DNA itself. Present in this sample are 470,000 or so clones, almost 80% of which were seen just once. The ten largest clonotypes hold approximately 12% of the sample.

Comments on this clone: Which antigen it targets is not known. No base quality values were provided; no much bigger clone lies one nucleotide off.

Donors were healthy HIV-negative adults with no recently reported acute infections or vaccinations. Every donor was a Caucasian adult residing in Nashville, Tennessee, USA. For unsorted samples, roughly 91 million PBMCs were counted, and genomic DNA was extracted using the QIAamp DNA Blood Mini kit. After blood collection by leukapheresis, PBMCs were isolated using Ficoll-Histopaque density gradient centrifugation and then cryopreserved in the vapor phase of liquid nitrogen. The germline V and J ends show losses of 0 bases and 4 bases respectively, and no gene match explains 6 bases of the junction. The germline V gene supplies CDR1 SGHVS and CDR2 FNYEAQ. The CDR3 goes from the cysteine to the phenylalanine over 16 residues. Just the 48-base CDR3 DNA is kept, in frame starting at base 1. On the study overall, not on this receptor specifically: Because the study included a small number of donors, the genetic and exposure-history diversity represented was limited. Pairwise subsampling indicated that sequencing depth was expected to affect the degree of clonotype sharing among donors. Sampling was restricted to blood, and TCR repertoires in tissue are likely to differ from TCR repertoires in blood.

The V gene is TRBV7-6 and the J gene is TRBJ2-7; 10 bases in between match TRBD2. This TCR was sampled from a woman aged 40 to 50 in good health. Some clones in this sample may be carry-over from other donors' samples. Sequencing used PBMCs. The DNA reads as follows: TGTGCCAGCAGCTTAGCTGCGGCTAGCGGGAGTTACGAGCAGTACTTC. It specifies CASSLAAASGSYEQYF.